This TCR beta chain is drawn from a study of regulatory T cells in long-lasting Graves disease. For the study at large: Graves' patients (newly diagnosed) had been on antithyroid drugs under 3 months.

Germline CDR1 SGDLS, CDR2 YYNGEE. This CDR3 is built from 14 residues. Relying on iRepertoire HTBI primers and Arm-PCR of CDR3 regions, the team built TCR beta libraries. TCRdb reanalysed the multiplex PCR reads using MiXCR and keeps one entry per CDR3 protein. Of 350,000 to 500,000 distinct CDR3 sequences listed, 14% are singletons. Time point here: newly diagnosed GD, antithyroid drugs for less than 3 months. Isolated PBMC RNA provided the starting material for the TCR library. This clonotype was observed a few times. The junction departs from germline at one end; a sequencing error may be responsible. This same sample was also part of a study on T cells in Graves' hyperthyroidism and ophthalmopathy.

The material was peripheral blood mononuclear cells (PBMCs), obtained at new diagnosis, from a patient treated with antithyroid drugs. The TCR sequence derives from a woman in her forties or fifties with Graves disease. The V gene is TRBV9, the J gene TRBJ1-2; possibly TRBD1 for D (6 bases). CDR3: CTSSVHEGGYGYTF. CDR3 sequence (DNA): TGTACCAGCAGCGTCCATGAGGGGGGCTATGGCTACACCTTC.